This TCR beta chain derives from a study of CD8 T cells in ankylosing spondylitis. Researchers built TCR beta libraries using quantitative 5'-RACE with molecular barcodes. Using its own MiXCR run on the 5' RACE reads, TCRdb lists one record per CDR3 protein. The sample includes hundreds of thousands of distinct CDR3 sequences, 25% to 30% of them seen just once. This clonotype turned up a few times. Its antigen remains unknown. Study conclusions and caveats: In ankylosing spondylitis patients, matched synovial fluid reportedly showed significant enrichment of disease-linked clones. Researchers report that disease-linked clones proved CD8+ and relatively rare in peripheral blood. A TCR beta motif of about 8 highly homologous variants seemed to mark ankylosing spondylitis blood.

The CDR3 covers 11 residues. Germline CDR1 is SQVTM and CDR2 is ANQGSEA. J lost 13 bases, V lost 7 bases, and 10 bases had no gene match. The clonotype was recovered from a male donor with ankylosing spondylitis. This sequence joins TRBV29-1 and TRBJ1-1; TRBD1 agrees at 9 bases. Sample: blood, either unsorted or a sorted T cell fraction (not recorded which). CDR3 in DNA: TGCAGCGCTGCCGTCGGACAGGGGTTTTTCTTT. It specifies CSAAVGQGFFF.